Sequencing of this T cell receptor (beta chain) was carried out in a study of blood T cell repertoires in COVID-19. Across the study: Samples came from the United States, Italy and Spain, spanning acute and convalescent COVID-19. T cells, B-cell-depleted T cells, or PBMCs supplied cDNA or gDNA.

This clone was observed many times. Study members were between roughly 18 and 90 years old and lived in 25 or so US regions. Recovery meant two consecutive negative NP/OP PCR tests, professional clearance, or resolved symptoms. Assay used: immunoSEQ multiplex PCR; TCRdb lists only in-frame clones, some missing. The table has roughly 400,000 clones, 85% to 90% seen once. The sample was PBMCs or T cells enriched from blood (not recorded which). This TCR was recovered from a woman aged 45-59 years who had recovered from COVID-19.

The CDR3 protein is CASRGDGLYGYTF. The CDR3 DNA follows: TGTGCCAGCAGAGGAGACGGCCTCTATGGCTACACCTTC. J is TRBJ1-2 and V is TRBV2, with D unclear. Between the trimmed V and J ends, which lost 6 bases and 4 bases, there was a span of 12 bases. Germline assignment: CDR1 SNHLY and CDR2 FYNNEI. The CDR3 contains 13 residues.